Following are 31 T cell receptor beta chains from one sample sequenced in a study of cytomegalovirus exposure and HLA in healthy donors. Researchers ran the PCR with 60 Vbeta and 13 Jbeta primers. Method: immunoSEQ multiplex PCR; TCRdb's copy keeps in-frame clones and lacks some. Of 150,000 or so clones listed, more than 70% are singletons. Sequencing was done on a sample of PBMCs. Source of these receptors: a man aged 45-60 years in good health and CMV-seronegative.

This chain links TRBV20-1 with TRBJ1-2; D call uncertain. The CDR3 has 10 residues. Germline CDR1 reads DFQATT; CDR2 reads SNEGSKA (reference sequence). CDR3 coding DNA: TGCAGCGCGCAGGCCTTTGGCTACACCTTC. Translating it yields CSAQAFGYTF.

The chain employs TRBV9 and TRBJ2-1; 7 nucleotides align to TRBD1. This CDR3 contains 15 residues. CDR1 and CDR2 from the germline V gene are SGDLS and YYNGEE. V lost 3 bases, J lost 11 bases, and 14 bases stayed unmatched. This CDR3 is CASSAAGTAQMQQFF. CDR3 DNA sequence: TGTGCCAGCAGCGCAGCCGGGACAGCCCAAATGCAGCAGTTCTTC.

The CDR3 nucleotides read TGTGCCAGCAGCCCGTCTTGGACTAGCGGGAGTGGTTCCTACAATGAGCAGTTCTTC. Amino acids: CASSPSWTSGSGSYNEQFF. The chain joins TRBV13 to TRBJ2-1, with 13 bases lining up with TRBD2. Per the germline V gene, CDR1 is PRHDT and CDR2 is FYEKMQ (reference sequence). CDR3 length equals 19 residues. J lost 1 base, V lost 5 bases, and 11 bases had no gene match.

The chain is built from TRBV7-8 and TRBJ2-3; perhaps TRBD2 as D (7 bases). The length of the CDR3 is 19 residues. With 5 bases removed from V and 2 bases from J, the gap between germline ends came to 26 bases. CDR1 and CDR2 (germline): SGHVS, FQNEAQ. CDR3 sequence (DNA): TGTGCCAGCAGCCCTACTACGCGGGGGCCTTACGGGGACACAGATACGCAGTATTTT. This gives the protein CASSPTTRGPYGDTDTQYF.

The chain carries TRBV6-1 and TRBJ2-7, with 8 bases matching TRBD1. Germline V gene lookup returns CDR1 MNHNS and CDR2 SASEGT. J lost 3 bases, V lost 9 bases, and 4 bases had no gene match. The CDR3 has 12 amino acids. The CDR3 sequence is CASDRGGYEQYF. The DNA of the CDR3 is TGTGCCAGTGACAGGGGAGGCTACGAGCAGTACTTC.

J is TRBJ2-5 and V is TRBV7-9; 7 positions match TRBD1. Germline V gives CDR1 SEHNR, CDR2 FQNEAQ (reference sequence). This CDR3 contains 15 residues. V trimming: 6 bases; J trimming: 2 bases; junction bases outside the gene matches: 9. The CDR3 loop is CASRARQGYQETQYF. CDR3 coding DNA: TGTGCCAGCAGAGCTCGACAGGGCTATCAAGAGACCCAGTACTTC. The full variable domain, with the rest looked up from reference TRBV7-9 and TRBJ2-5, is DTGVSQNPRHKITKRGQNVTFRCDPISEHNRLYWYRQTLGQGPEFLTYFQNEAQLEKSRLLSDRFSAERPKGSFSTLEIQRTEQGDSAMYLCASRARQGYQETQYFGPGTRLLVL.

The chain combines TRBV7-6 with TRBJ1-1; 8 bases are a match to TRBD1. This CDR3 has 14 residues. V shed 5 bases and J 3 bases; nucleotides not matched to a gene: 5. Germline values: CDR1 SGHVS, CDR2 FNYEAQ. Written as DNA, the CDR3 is TGTGCCAGCAGCCGAGCGACAGGGGACACTGAAGCTTTCTTT. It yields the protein CASSRATGDTEAFF.

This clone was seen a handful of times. This CDR3 reads CASSPRQGNTEAFF. The DNA for the CDR3 is TGTGCCAGCAGCCCCCGACAGGGAAACACTGAAGCTTTCTTT. The chain recombines TRBV7-9 with TRBJ1-1; 7 positions match TRBD1. V was clipped by 5 bases and J by 2 bases; unmatched bases: 5. Germline assignment: CDR1 SEHNR and CDR2 FQNEAQ (reference sequence). This CDR3 contains 14 residues.

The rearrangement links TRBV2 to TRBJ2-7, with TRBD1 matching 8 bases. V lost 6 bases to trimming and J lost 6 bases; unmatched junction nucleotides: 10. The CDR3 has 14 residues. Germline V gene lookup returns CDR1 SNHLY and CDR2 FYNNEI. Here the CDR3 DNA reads TGTGCCAGCAGCTACGGACAGGGAGGTGGCGAGCAGTACTTC. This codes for CASSYGQGGGEQYF.

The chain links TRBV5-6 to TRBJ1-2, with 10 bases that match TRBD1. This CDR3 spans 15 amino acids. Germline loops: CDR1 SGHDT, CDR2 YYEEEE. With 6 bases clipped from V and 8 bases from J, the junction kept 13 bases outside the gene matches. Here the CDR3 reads CASTYRGTGVRGYTF. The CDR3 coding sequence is TGTGCCAGCACCTATCGCGGGACAGGGGTACGCGGCTACACCTTC. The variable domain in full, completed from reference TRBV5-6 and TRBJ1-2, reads DAGVTQSPTHLIKTRGQQVTLRCSPKSGHDTVSWYQQALGQGPQFIFQYYEEEERQRGNFPDRFSGHQFPNYSSELNVNALLLGDSALYLCASTYRGTGVRGYTFGSGTRLTVV.

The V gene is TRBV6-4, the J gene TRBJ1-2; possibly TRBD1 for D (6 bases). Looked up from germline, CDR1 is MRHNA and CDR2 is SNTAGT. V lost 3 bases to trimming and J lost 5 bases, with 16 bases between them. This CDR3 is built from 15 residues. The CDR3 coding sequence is TGTGCCAGCAGTGAAAGGGGGGGAACTCTGTATGGCTACACCTTC. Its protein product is CASSERGGTLYGYTF.

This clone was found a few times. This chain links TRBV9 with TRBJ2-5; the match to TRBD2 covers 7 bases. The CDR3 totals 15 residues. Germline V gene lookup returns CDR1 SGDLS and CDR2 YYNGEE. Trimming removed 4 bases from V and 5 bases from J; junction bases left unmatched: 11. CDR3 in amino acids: CASSSRSAGEETQYF. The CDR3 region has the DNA TGTGCCAGCAGCTCAAGGTCGGCGGGAGAGGAGACCCAGTACTTC. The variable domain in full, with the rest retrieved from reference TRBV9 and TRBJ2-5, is DSGVTQTPKHLITATGQRVTLRCSPRSGDLSVYWYQQSLDQGLQFLIQYYNGEERAKGNILERFSAQQFPDLHSELNLSSLELGDSALYFCASSSRSAGEETQYFGPGTRLLVL.

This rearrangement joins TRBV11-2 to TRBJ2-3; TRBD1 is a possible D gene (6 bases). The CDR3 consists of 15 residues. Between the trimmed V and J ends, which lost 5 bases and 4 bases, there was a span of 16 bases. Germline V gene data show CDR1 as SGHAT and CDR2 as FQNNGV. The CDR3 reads CASSLGTRVPDTQYF. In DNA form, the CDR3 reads TGTGCCAGCAGCCTAGGGACAAGGGTCCCAGATACGCAGTATTTT.

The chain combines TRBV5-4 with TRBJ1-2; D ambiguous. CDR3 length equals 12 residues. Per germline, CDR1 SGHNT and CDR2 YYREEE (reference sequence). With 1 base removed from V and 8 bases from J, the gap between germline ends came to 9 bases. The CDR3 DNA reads TGTGCCAGCAGCTTGATTGGGAGCGGCTACACCTTC. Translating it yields CASSLIGSGYTF.

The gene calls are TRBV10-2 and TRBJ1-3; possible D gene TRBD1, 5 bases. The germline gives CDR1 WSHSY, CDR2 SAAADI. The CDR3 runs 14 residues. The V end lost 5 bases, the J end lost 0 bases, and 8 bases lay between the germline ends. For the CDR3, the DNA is TGCGCCAGCAGTTCTGACAGCTCTGGAAACACCATATATTTT. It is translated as CASSSDSSGNTIYF.

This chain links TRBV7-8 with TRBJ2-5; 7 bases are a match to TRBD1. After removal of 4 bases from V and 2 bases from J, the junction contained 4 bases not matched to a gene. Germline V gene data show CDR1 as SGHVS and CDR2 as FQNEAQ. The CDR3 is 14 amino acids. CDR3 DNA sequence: TGTGCCAGCAGCTACGGCAGGGGGCAAGAGACCCAGTACTTC. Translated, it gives CASSYGRGQETQYF.

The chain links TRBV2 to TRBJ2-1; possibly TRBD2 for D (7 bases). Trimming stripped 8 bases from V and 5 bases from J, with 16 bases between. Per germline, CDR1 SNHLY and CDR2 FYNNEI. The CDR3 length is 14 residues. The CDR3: CASGRAGADNEQFF. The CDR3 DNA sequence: TGTGCCAGCGGTCGGGCGGGGGCGGACAATGAGCAGTTCTTC.

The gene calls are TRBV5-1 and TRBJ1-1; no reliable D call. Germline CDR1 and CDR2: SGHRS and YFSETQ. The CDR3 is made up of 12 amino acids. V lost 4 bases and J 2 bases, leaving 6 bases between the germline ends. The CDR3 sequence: CASSTHNTEAFF. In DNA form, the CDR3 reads TGCGCCAGCAGCACACATAACACTGAAGCTTTCTTT.

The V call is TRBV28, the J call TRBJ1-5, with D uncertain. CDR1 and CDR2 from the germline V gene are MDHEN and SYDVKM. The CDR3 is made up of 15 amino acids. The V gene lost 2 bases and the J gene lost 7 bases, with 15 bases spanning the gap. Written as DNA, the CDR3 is TGTGCCAGCAGTTTACTCCCCCCGGTAGAGCAGCCCCAGCATTTT. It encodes CASSLLPPVEQPQHF. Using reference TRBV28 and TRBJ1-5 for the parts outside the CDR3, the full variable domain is DVKVTQSSRYLVKRTGEKVFLECVQDMDHENMFWYRQDPGLGLRLIYFSYDVKMKEKGDIPEGYSVSREKKERFSLILESASTNQTSMYLCASSLLPPVEQPQHFGDGTRLSIL.

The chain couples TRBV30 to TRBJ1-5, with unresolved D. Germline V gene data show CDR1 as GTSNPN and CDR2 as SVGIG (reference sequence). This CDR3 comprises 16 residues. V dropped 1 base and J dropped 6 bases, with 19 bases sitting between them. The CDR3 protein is CAWSANRGGRGQPQHF. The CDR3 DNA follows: TGTGCCTGGAGTGCCAACCGTGGAGGTCGGGGTCAGCCCCAGCATTTT.

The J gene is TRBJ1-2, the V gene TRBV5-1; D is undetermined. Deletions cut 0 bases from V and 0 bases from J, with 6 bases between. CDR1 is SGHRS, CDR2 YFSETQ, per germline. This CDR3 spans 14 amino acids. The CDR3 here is CASSLGGANYGYTF. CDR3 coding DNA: TGCGCCAGCAGCTTGGGGGGAGCTAACTATGGCTACACCTTC.

The CDR3 is CTSSHPWRVPGPEAFF. The CDR3 DNA follows: TGCACCAGCAGCCACCCCTGGAGGGTACCCGGCCCTGAAGCTTTCTTT. V usage is TRBV1 and J usage is TRBJ1-1. TRBV1 is an annotated pseudogene. This CDR3 contains 16 residues.

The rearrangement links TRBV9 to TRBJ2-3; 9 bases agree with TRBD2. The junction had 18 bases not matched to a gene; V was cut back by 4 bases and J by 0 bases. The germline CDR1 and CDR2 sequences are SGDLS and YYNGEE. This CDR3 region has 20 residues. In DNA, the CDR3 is TGTGCCAGCAGCCCCCGACCAAGCGGGGGGCTCGTGAGAAGCACAGATACGCAGTATTTT. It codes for CASSPRPSGGLVRSTDTQYF.

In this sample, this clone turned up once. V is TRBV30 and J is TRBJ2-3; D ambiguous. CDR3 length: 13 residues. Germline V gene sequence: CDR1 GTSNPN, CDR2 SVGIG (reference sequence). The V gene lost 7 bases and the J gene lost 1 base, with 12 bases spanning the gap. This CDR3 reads CASPVGGTDTQYF. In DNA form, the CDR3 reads TGTGCCTCCCCGGTTGGTGGCACAGATACGCAGTATTTT.

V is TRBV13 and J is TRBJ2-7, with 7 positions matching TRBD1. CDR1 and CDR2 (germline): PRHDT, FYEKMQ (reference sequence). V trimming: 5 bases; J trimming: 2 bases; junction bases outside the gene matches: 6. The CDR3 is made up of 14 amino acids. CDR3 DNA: TGTGCCAGCAGCATCCAGGGGGTAGCCTACGAGCAGTACTTC. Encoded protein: CASSIQGVAYEQYF.

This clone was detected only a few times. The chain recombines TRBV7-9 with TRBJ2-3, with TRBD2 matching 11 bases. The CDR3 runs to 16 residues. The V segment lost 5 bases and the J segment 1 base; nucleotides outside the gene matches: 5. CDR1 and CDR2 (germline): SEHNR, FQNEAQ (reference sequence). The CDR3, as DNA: TGTGCCAGCAGCCCCGGACTAGCGGGCGGCACAGATACGCAGTATTTT. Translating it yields CASSPGLAGGTDTQYF.

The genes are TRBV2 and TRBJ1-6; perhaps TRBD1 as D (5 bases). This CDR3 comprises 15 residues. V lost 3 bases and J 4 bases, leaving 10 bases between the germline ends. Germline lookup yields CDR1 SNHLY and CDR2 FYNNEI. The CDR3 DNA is TGTGCCAGCAGTGAGACAGTCCCGTATAATTCACCCCTCCACTTT. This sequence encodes CASSETVPYNSPLHF. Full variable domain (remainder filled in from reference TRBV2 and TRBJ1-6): EPEVTQTPSHQVTQMGQEVILRCVPISNHLYFYWYRQILGQKVEFLVSFYNNEISEKSEIFDDQFSVERPDGSNFTLKIRSTKLEDSAMYFCASSETVPYNSPLHFGNGTRLTVT.

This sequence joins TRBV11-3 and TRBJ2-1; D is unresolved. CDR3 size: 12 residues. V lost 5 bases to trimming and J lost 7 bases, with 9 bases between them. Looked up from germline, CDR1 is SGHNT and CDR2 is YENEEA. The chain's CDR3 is CASSRRSNEQFF. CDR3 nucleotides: TGTGCCAGCAGCCGCAGGTCGAATGAGCAGTTCTTC. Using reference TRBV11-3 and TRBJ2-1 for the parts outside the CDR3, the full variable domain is EAGVVQSPRYKIIEKKQPVAFWCNPISGHNTLYWYLQNLGQGPELLIRYENEEAVDDSQLPKDRFSAERLKGVDSTLKIQPAELGDSAVYLCASSRRSNEQFFGPGTRLTVL.

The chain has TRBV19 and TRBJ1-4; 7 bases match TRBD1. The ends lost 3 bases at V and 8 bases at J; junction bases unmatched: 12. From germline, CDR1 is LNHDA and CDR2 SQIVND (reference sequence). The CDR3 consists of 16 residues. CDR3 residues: CASSIIPGTVSEKLFF. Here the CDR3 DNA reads TGTGCCAGTAGTATCATCCCCGGGACAGTCAGCGAAAAACTGTTTTTT.

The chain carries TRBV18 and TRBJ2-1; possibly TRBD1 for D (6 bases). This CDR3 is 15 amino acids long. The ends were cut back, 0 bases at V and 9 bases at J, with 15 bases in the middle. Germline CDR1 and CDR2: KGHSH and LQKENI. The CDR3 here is CASSPPVNREAEQFF. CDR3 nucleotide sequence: TGTGCCAGCTCACCACCGGTTAACAGGGAAGCTGAGCAGTTCTTC.

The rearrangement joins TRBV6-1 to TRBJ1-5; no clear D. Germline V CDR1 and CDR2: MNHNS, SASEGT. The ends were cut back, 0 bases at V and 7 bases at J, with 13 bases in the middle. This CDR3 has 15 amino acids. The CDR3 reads CASSEASAGGQPQHF. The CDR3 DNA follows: TGTGCCAGCAGTGAAGCATCGGCAGGAGGGCAGCCCCAGCATTTT.